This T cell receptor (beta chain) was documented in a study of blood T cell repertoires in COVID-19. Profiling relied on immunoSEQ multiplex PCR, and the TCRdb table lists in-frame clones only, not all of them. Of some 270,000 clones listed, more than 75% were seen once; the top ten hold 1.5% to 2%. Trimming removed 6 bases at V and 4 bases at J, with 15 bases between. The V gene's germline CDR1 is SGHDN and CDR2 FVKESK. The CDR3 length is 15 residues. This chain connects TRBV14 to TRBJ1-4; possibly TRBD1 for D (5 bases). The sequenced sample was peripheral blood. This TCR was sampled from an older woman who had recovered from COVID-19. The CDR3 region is CASRHQGANNEKLFF. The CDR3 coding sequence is TGTGCCAGCAGACATCAAGGGGCTAATAATGAAAAACTGTTTTTT.